The clone carrying this T cell receptor beta chain was recorded many times. Via MiXCR, TCRdb re-called the 5' RACE reads, giving one row per CDR3 protein. The sample lists approximately 140,000 distinct CDR3 sequences; over 7% were seen once. This entry belongs to a study of T cells after yellow fever vaccination. The V and J ends lost 6 bases and 0 bases respectively, with 9 bases between them. The CDR3 covers 14 residues. Germline-derived CDR1 and CDR2 are MNHNS and SASEGT. This sample comprised CD4+ T cells sorted from PBMCs, obtained 5 days after the yellow fever booster vaccination. This receptor was identified in a man under 40 who received the YFV17D yellow fever vaccine. The J gene is TRBJ1-5, the V gene TRBV6-1; D is ambiguous. The CDR3 DNA is TGTGCCAGCAGCGAACGGTATAGCAATCAGCCCCAGCATTTT. Translation: CASSERYSNQPQHF.